Sequencing of this T cell receptor beta chain was carried out in a study of blood T cell repertoires in COVID-19. Study overall: Acute and convalescent COVID-19 specimens originated in the United States, Italy and Spain. The analysed material was cDNA or gDNA that came from T cells, B-cell-depleted T cells, or PBMCs.

This clone appeared a few times. CDR1 SGHRS and CDR2 YFSETQ come from the germline V gene. CDR3 size: 21 residues. With 0 bases clipped from V and 0 bases from J, the junction kept 12 bases outside the gene matches. In the original workflow: Reference gene primer amplification in the assay estimated nucleated cell counts. Some clones are missing from TCRdb's copy, which holds only in-frame ones; the method was immunoSEQ multiplex PCR. From that table come the V and J calls and clone size; the DNA was used to work out D and trimming. The repertoire holds some 250,000 clones, with about 80% as singletons.

This TCR was sampled from a woman of 80 years or more with acute or convalescent COVID-19. The gene calls are TRBV5-1 and TRBJ2-3; 14 positions match TRBD2. The sequenced material came from peripheral blood. The CDR3 DNA is TGCGCCAGCAGCTTGGATGGGACTAGCGGGAGCATCCAACCTAGCACAGATACGCAGTATTTT. This sequence encodes CASSLDGTSGSIQPSTDTQYF.